This T cell receptor beta chain was obtained from a study of blood T cell repertoires in COVID-19. Study-level information: Nucleic acid was either cDNA or gDNA, and it came from T cells, B-cell-depleted T cells, or PBMCs.

Per the authors' pipeline: It was from reference gene primer amplification that nucleated cell counts were estimated. Generated by immunoSEQ multiplex PCR, the TCRdb table keeps only in-frame clones and is missing some. V and J calls and clone size are copied from that table; D and trimming were computed from the DNA. The sample has approximately 100,000 clones; around 89% are singletons. Trimming cost V 4 bases and J 5 bases; bases outside gene matches: 13. The CDR3 has 18 residues. The germline CDR1 and CDR2 sequences are WSHSY and SAAADI. This TCR came from a human donor with acute or convalescent COVID-19. The donor label of this sample is uncertain. What was sequenced was peripheral blood. The chain has TRBV10-2 and TRBJ2-3; TRBD2 aligns across 12 bases. In nucleotides, the CDR3 is TGCGCCAGCAGTGTAATACTAGCGGGAGGCCGACATGGAGATACGCAGTATTTT. Translating gives CASSVILAGGRHGDTQYF.